The 24 T cell receptor beta chains listed next were all sequenced from one sample in a study of blood T cell repertoires in COVID-19. Sequenced by immunoSEQ multiplex PCR; TCRdb stores in-frame clones only, minus some. The sample lists 140,000 to 150,000 clones, around 86% occurring once. The sample consisted of PBMCs or T cells enriched from blood (not recorded which). These receptors originate from a man aged 45-65 years who had recovered from COVID-19.

The rearrangement links TRBV28 to TRBJ1-1; D not resolved. Trimming left V 8 bases short and J 1 base short, with 20 bases between. From germline, CDR1 is MDHEN and CDR2 SYDVKM. The CDR3 sequence is 16 residues long. CDR3: CASDSPGVLPNTEAFF. CDR3 DNA sequence: TGTGCCAGCGACTCCCCGGGAGTACTACCGAACACTGAAGCTTTCTTT.

The chain joins TRBV7-9 to TRBJ2-3; possibly TRBD2 for D (6 bases). Germline assignment: CDR1 SEHNR and CDR2 FQNEAQ (reference sequence). V gave up 4 bases and J gave up 8 bases, with 19 bases separating them. The CDR3 totals 15 residues. CDR3 coding DNA: TGTGCCAGCAGCTCCCCAGCGGGTAAAAGAGGTACGCAGTATTTT. It specifies CASSSPAGKRGTQYF.

This clone came up once. This chain uses TRBV9 with TRBJ2-2; 8 positions match TRBD2. This CDR3 spans 15 amino acids. The V and J ends lost 7 bases and 3 bases, in that order; junction bases with no gene match: 8. Germline V CDR1 and CDR2: SGDLS, YYNGEE. The CDR3 sequence: CASHRAGGYTGELFF. CDR3 sequence (DNA): TGTGCCAGCCACCGGGCGGGGGGCTACACCGGGGAGCTGTTTTTT.

This clone was picked up a small number of times. The V gene is TRBV3-1 (or the pseudogene TRBV3-2), the J gene TRBJ2-3; the match to TRBD1 covers 7 bases. There are 17 residues in the CDR3. The junction had 12 bases not matched to a gene; V was cut back by 5 bases and J by 1 base. CDR1 is LGHDT, CDR2 YNNKEL, per germline (reference sequence). CDR3 loop: CASSITRTGTGTDTQYF. CDR3 DNA: TGTGCCAGCAGCATCACGCGGACAGGAACCGGCACAGATACGCAGTATTTT.

The chain couples TRBV19 to TRBJ1-4; D is undetermined. V dropped 8 bases and J dropped 6 bases, with 13 bases sitting between them. The CDR3 contains 13 residues. Germline loops: CDR1 LNHDA, CDR2 SQIVND (reference sequence). The CDR3 coding sequence is TGTGCCAGTTCCGAGGACTCTTATGAAAAACTGTTTTTT. Protein: CASSEDSYEKLFF.

The rearrangement uses TRBV6-5 and TRBJ1-5; 9 bases map to TRBD1. Trimming removed 6 bases from V and 6 bases from J; junction bases left unmatched: 9. Per germline, CDR1 MNHEY and CDR2 SVGAGI. The CDR3 extends over 15 amino acids. The CDR3 region is CASRYDRGSGQPQHF. DNA for the CDR3: TGTGCCAGCAGATACGACAGGGGGTCGGGTCAGCCCCAGCATTTT.

The chain is built from TRBV15 and TRBJ1-2; D may be TRBD1 (6 bases). Between the trimmed V and J ends, which lost 5 bases and 4 bases, there was a span of 17 bases. CDR1 and CDR2 (germline): LNHNV, YYDKDF (reference sequence). This CDR3 has 15 amino acids. CDR3 bases: TGTGCCACCAGCTCCCCCGACAGGCTTGCCTATGGCTACACCTTC. This encodes CATSSPDRLAYGYTF.

The rearrangement uses TRBV9 and TRBJ2-3; 7 bases match TRBD2. Germline V gene data show CDR1 as SGDLS and CDR2 as YYNGEE. The CDR3 spans 18 residues. Trimming cost V 0 bases and J 0 bases; bases outside gene matches: 10. The CDR3 loop reads CASSVAGIAGFSTDTQYF. The CDR3 DNA is TGTGCCAGCAGCGTAGCCGGAATAGCGGGCTTTAGCACAGATACGCAGTATTTT.

The chain links TRBV19 to TRBJ1-1; perhaps TRBD1 as D (5 bases). The CDR3 is made up of 13 amino acids. The V end was cut by 3 bases, the J end by 2 bases, with 7 bases between. Germline lookup yields CDR1 LNHDA and CDR2 SQIVND (reference sequence). CDR3 protein: CASSMGGNTEAFF. The CDR3 DNA is TGTGCCAGTAGTATGGGGGGAAACACTGAAGCTTTCTTT.

The CDR3 protein is CASSPTGSGGNTGELFF. CDR3 DNA sequence: TGTGCCAGCAGCCCCACTGGGTCAGGGGGGAACACCGGGGAGCTGTTTTTT. The chain recombines TRBV7-2 with TRBJ2-2; 7 bases are a match to TRBD1. The V segment lost 5 bases and the J segment 1 base; nucleotides outside the gene matches: 10. This CDR3 region has 17 residues. Per germline, CDR1 SGHTA and CDR2 FQGNSA.

The V and J genes are TRBV28 and TRBJ2-2; 9 nucleotides line up with TRBD2. The CDR3 totals 16 residues. V dropped 5 bases and J dropped 5; count of bases not matched to a gene: 9. Germline lookup yields CDR1 MDHEN and CDR2 SYDVKM. CDR3 loop: CASSPWGSGGTGELFF. The CDR3 DNA reads as TGTGCCAGCAGTCCCTGGGGTAGCGGGGGTACCGGGGAGCTGTTTTTT.

The V and J genes are TRBV29-1 and TRBJ2-7; 14 bases map to TRBD2. CDR1 and CDR2 (germline): SQVTM, ANQGSEA. The CDR3 is made up of 15 amino acids. V shed 6 bases, J shed 4 bases, and the junction held 8 bases outside the gene matches. DNA of the CDR3: TGCAGCGTCGATGTGGGACTAGCGGGAGTATACGAGCAGTACTTC. It specifies CSVDVGLAGVYEQYF.

The genes are TRBV4-3 and TRBJ1-2; tentatively, D is TRBD1 (5 bases). The germline V gene has CDR1 LGHNA and CDR2 YSLEER. V lost 0 bases to trimming and J lost 2 bases, with 13 bases between them. The CDR3 is 16 amino acids. CDR3 region: CASSQDRVRDNYGYTF. DNA of the CDR3: TGCGCCAGCAGCCAAGACAGGGTGCGAGACAACTATGGCTACACCTTC.

The rearrangement links TRBV7-3 to TRBJ2-6; 8 nucleotides align to TRBD1. The CDR3 runs 20 residues. Germline V lookup: CDR1 SGHTA, CDR2 FQGTGA. V gave up 4 bases and J gave up 3 bases; unmatched junction bases: 17. The CDR3 loop reads CASSSTLGQGDVSGANVLTF. The DNA of the CDR3 is TGTGCCAGCAGCTCCACTTTAGGACAGGGAGATGTAAGTGGGGCCAACGTCCTGACTTTC.

This clone was seen ten or more times. The V and J genes are TRBV4-3 and TRBJ1-1, with D perhaps TRBD1 (6 bases). The CDR3 runs 15 residues. With 1 base removed from V and 1 base from J, the gap between germline ends came to 10 bases. CDR1 and CDR2 (germline): LGHNA, YSLEER. The CDR3 coding sequence is TGCGCCAGCAGCCAAGCGACAGGAACGAACACTGAAGCTTTCTTT. Encoded protein: CASSQATGTNTEAFF.

A few counts support this clone. V is TRBV19 and J is TRBJ2-2, with 8 bases lining up with TRBD1. Germline CDR1 reads LNHDA; CDR2 reads SQIVND (reference sequence). The CDR3 covers 14 residues. V shed 3 bases and J 5 bases; nucleotides not matched to a gene: 2. This CDR3 reads CASSIQGATGELFF. CDR3 DNA: TGTGCCAGTAGTATCCAGGGGGCAACCGGGGAGCTGTTTTTT.

The rearrangement links TRBV7-9 to TRBJ1-2, with a tentative D call TRBD1 (6 bases). Germline CDR1 SEHNR, CDR2 FQNEAQ (reference sequence). The CDR3 extends over 13 amino acids. Trimming stripped 7 bases from V and 4 bases from J, with 13 bases between. The CDR3: CASTSQGGYGYTF. CDR3 bases: TGTGCCAGCACGTCACAGGGTGGCTATGGCTACACCTTC.

This clone was observed a few times. The V and J genes are TRBV5-1 and TRBJ2-2; D perhaps matches TRBD1 (5 bases). Germline-derived CDR1 and CDR2 are SGHRS and YFSETQ. Deletions cut 2 bases from V and 2 bases from J, with 13 bases between. The CDR3 covers 16 residues. CDR3 sequence: CASSLFSGINTGELFF. In DNA form, the CDR3 reads TGCGCCAGCAGCTTATTTTCAGGGATTAACACCGGGGAGCTGTTTTTT.

This clone was counted a single time. The gene calls are TRBV5-8 and TRBJ1-6; D remains ambiguous. Germline CDR1 reads SGHTS; CDR2 reads YDEGEE. The germline V and J ends were trimmed by 9 bases and 0 bases, with 13 bases remaining between them. This CDR3 is built from 15 residues. The DNA for the CDR3 is TGTGCCACCAATCCAGGAAGCTCCTATAATTCACCCCTCCACTTT. Amino acid sequence: CATNPGSSYNSPLHF.

This clone was recorded once. The chain joins TRBV3-1 (or the pseudogene TRBV3-2) to TRBJ2-3; D is possibly TRBD2 (5 bases). This CDR3 region has 14 residues. The V end was cut by 4 bases, the J end by 3 bases, with 11 bases between. Germline V gene sequence: CDR1 LGHDT, CDR2 YNNKEL (reference sequence). The CDR3 bases are TGTGCCAGCAGCCCCTCAGCGGCAACAGATACGCAGTATTTT. Protein product: CASSPSAATDTQYF.

This sequence joins TRBV28 and TRBJ1-6, with TRBD1 matching 10 bases. This CDR3 is 16 amino acids long. Germline CDR1 is MDHEN and CDR2 is SYDVKM. With 6 bases clipped from V and 5 bases from J, the junction kept 7 bases outside the gene matches. CDR3 nucleotide sequence: TGTGCCAGCAGCTGGGACAGGGGTAATAATAATTCACCCCTCCACTTT. Protein: CASSWDRGNNNSPLHF.

V usage is TRBV9 and J usage is TRBJ2-3; 9 bases are a match to TRBD1. V shed 4 bases, J shed 2 bases, and the junction held 8 bases outside the gene matches. The CDR3 extends over 16 amino acids. The V gene's germline CDR1 is SGDLS and CDR2 YYNGEE. The CDR3 DNA follows: TGTGCCAGCAGCTCCGCCGGGACAGGGTCCACAGATACGCAGTATTTT. Its translation: CASSSAGTGSTDTQYF.

The chain couples TRBV27 to TRBJ2-1; 11 bases agree with TRBD2. This CDR3 region has 17 residues. Germline V gene sequence: CDR1 MNHEY, CDR2 SMNVEV (reference sequence). V was pared by 3 bases and J by 0 bases, with 4 bases of the junction left unmatched. CDR3 sequence: CASSFPTSGSSYNEQFF. CDR3 nucleotides: TGTGCCAGCAGTTTCCCAACTAGCGGGAGCTCCTACAATGAGCAGTTCTTC.

This chain uses TRBV15 with TRBJ1-1, with 8 bases matching TRBD1. This CDR3 is 15 amino acids long. Germline V gene data show CDR1 as LNHNV and CDR2 as YYDKDF (reference sequence). V trimming: 3 bases; J trimming: 1 base; junction bases outside the gene matches: 4. The CDR3 region has the DNA TGTGCCACCAGCAGGGACAGGGAAGGGAACACTGAAGCTTTCTTT. This sequence encodes CATSRDREGNTEAFF.